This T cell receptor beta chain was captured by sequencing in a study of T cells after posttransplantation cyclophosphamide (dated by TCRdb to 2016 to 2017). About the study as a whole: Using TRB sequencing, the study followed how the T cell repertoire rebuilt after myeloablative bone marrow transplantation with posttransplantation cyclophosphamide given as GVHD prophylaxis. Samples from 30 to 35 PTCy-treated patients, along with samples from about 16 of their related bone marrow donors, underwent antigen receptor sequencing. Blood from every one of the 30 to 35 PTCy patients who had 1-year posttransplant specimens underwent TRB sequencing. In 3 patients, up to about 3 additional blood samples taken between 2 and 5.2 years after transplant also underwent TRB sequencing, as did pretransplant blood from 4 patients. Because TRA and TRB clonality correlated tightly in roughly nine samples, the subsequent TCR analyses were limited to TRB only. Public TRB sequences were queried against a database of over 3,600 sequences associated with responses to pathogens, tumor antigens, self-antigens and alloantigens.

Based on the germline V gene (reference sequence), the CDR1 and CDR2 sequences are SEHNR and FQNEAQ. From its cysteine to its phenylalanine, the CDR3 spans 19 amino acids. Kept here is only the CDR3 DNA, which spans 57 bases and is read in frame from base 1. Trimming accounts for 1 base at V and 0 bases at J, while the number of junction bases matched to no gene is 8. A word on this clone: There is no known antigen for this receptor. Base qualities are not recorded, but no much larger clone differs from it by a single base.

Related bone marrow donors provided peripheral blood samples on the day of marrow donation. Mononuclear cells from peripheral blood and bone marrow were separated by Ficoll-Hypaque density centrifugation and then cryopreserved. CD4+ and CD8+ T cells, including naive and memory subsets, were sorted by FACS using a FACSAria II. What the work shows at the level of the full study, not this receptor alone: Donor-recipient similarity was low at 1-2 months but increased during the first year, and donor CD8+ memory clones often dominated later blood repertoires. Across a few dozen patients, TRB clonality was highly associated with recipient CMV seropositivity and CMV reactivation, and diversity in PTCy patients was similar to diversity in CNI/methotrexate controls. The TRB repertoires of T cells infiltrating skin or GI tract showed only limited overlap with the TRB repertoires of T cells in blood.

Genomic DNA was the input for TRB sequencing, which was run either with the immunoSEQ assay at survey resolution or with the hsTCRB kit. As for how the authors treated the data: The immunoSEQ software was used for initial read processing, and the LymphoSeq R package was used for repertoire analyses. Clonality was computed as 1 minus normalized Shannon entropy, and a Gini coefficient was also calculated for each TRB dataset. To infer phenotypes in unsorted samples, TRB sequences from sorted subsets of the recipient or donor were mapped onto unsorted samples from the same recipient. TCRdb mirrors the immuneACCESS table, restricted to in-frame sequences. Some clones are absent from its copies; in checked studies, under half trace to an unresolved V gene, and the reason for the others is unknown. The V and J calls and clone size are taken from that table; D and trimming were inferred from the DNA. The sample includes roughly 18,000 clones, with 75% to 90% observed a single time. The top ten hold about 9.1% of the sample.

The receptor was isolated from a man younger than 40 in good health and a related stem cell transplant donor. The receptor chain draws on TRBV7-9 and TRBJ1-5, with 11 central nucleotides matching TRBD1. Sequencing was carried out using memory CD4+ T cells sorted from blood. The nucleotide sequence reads TGTGCCAGCAGCTTAGAAAGGGGACAGGGGGGATATAGCAATCAGCCCCAGCATTTT. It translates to CASSLERGQGGYSNQPQHF.